The 2 T cell receptor beta chains below were found in one sample sequenced in a study of blood T cell repertoires in COVID-19. TCRdb's table, derived via immunoSEQ multiplex PCR, lists solely in-frame clones and lacks some. The table has 170,000 or so clones, almost 85% seen once. The sequencing input was peripheral blood. The receptor source for this set is a man aged 18 to 29 with active or convalescent COVID-19.

The chain employs TRBV14 and TRBJ1-3, with D unresolved. V was trimmed by 0 bases and J by 4 bases, leaving 16 bases between them. From germline, CDR1 is SGHDN and CDR2 FVKESK. The CDR3 runs 17 residues. The CDR3 region is CASSQDYDTLSGNTIYF. For the CDR3, the DNA is TGTGCCAGCAGCCAAGATTACGATACTCTAAGCGGAAACACCATATATTTT.

The chain's CDR3 is CASSPRPSTDTQYF. Written as DNA, the CDR3 is TGTGCCAGCTCACCCCGTCCCAGCACAGATACGCAGTATTTT. The rearrangement joins TRBV18 to TRBJ2-3; no definite D call. CDR1 KGHSH and CDR2 LQKENI come from the germline V gene. The CDR3 is 14 residues long. V was shortened by 3 bases and J by 0 bases, with 7 bases between the two germline ends.